The 8 T cell receptor beta chains below all came from one sample that was sequenced in a study of blood T cell repertoires in COVID-19. Only in-frame clones appear in the TCRdb table, and some are missing; sequencing was by immunoSEQ multiplex PCR. The sample consists of about 140,000 clones, roughly 84% of them appearing once. Sequences were obtained from peripheral blood. All receptors come from a man in his sixties with active or convalescent COVID-19.

This clone showed up just once. The rearrangement uses TRBV13 and TRBJ2-3, with 8 bases aligning to TRBD1. Germline CDR1 and CDR2: PRHDT and FYEKMQ (reference sequence). Germline trimming cut 5 bases from V and 2 bases from J; bases unmatched to any gene: 6. There are 15 residues in the CDR3. This CDR3 reads CASSAPGQDTDTQYF. CDR3 coding DNA: TGTGCCAGCAGCGCCCCGGGACAGGACACAGATACGCAGTATTTT. Looking up the rest from reference TRBV13 and TRBJ2-3 gives the full variable domain: AAGVIQSPRHLIKEKRETATLKCYPIPRHDTVYWYQQGPGQDPQFLISFYEKMQSDKGSIPDRFSAQQFSDYHSELNMSSLELGDSALYFCASSAPGQDTDTQYFGPGTRLTVL.

J is TRBJ2-5 and V is TRBV5-1; 10 bases agree with TRBD2. Germline values: CDR1 SGHRS, CDR2 YFSETQ. V was pared by 6 bases and J by 4 bases, with 9 bases of the junction left unmatched. CDR3 size: 15 residues. The CDR3 is CASTYGSGRGETQYF. For the CDR3, the DNA is TGCGCCAGCACCTACGGGAGCGGGAGGGGAGAGACCCAGTACTTC.

This rearrangement joins TRBV5-1 to TRBJ1-5; D unclear. Trimming cost V 1 base and J 3 bases, with 14 bases left between them. CDR1 and CDR2 (germline): SGHRS, YFSETQ. The CDR3 extends over 16 amino acids. CDR3 sequence: CASSLSPRTNNQPQHF. The CDR3 nucleotides read TGCGCCAGCAGCTTGTCGCCCCGGACTAACAATCAGCCCCAGCATTTT.

V usage is TRBV6-5 and J usage is TRBJ2-7; 7 bases are a match to TRBD1. With 4 bases clipped from V and 2 bases from J, the junction kept 11 bases outside the gene matches. Germline values: CDR1 MNHEY, CDR2 SVGAGI. The CDR3 extends over 16 amino acids. The CDR3 DNA reads TGTGCCAGCAGTTTTTCCGGGACAGCGATAACCTACGAGCAGTACTTC. This translates into CASSFSGTAITYEQYF.

The chain couples TRBV24-1 to TRBJ1-1; 8 bases map to TRBD1. The CDR3 totals 14 residues. Trimming at V came to 7 bases and at J to 3 bases, leaving 6 bases not matched to a gene. Germline V gene lookup returns CDR1 KGHDR and CDR2 SFDVKD. Here the CDR3 DNA reads TGTGCCACCAGGCCCGACAGGGGACACACTGAAGCTTTCTTT. It yields the protein CATRPDRGHTEAFF.

The V gene is TRBV3-1 (or the pseudogene TRBV3-2), the J gene TRBJ1-6; 7 bases are shared with TRBD1. The CDR3 is made up of 15 amino acids. Germline V gene lookup returns CDR1 LGHDT and CDR2 YNNKEL (reference sequence). After removal of 0 bases from V and 9 bases from J, the junction contained 5 bases not matched to a gene. CDR3 loop: CASSQEGTVTSPLHF. In DNA form, the CDR3 reads TGTGCCAGCAGCCAAGAGGGGACAGTTACTTCACCCCTCCACTTT.

This chain joins TRBV24-1 and TRBJ2-1; 7 nucleotides match TRBD2. Germline loops: CDR1 KGHDR, CDR2 SFDVKD. Losses at the gene ends were 4 bases for V and 5 bases for J; bases not matched to a gene: 16. This CDR3 comprises 18 residues. In DNA form, the CDR3 reads TGTGCCACCAGTGACCTCCCTGGGTTGCGGGAGAGCCACAATGAGCAGTTCTTC. This translates into CATSDLPGLRESHNEQFF.

This clone was recorded once. J is TRBJ1-1 and V is TRBV27; D might be TRBD1 (6 bases). This CDR3 is built from 12 residues. Looked up from germline, CDR1 is MNHEY and CDR2 is SMNVEV (reference sequence). Trimming took off 8 bases at V and 6 bases at J, with 13 bases between the two ends. DNA of the CDR3: TGTGCCAGCGCCATAGGGGGGGCTGAAGCTTTCTTT. Translated, it gives CASAIGGAEAFF.